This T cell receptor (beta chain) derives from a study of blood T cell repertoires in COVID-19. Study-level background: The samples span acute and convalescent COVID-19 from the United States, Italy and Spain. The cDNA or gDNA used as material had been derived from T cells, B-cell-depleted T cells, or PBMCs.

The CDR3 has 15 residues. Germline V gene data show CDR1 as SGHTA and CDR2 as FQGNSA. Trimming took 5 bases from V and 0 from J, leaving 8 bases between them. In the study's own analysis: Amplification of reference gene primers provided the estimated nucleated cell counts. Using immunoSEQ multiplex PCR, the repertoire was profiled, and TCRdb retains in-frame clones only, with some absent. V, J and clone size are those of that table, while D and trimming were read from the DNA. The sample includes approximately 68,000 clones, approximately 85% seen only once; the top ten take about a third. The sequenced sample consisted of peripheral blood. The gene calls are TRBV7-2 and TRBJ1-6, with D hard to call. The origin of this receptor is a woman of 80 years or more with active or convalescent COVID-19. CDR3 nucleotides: TGTGCCAGCAGCCCGATGAGCTCCTATAATTCACCCCTCCACTTT. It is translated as CASSPMSSYNSPLHF.